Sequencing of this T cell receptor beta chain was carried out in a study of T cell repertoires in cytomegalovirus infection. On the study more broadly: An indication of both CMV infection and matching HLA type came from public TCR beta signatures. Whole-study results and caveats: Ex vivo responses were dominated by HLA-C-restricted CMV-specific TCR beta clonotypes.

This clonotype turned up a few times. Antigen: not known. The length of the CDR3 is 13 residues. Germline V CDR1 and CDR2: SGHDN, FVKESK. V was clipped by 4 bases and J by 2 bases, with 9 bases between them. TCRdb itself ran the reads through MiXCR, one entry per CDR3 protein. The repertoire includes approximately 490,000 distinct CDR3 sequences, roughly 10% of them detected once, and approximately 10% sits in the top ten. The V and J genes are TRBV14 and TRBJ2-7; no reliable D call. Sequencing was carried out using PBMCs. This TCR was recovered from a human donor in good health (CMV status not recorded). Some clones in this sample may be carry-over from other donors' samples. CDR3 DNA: TGTGCCAGCAGCCCGATTATCGCCTACGAGCAGTACTTC. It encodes CASSPIIAYEQYF.